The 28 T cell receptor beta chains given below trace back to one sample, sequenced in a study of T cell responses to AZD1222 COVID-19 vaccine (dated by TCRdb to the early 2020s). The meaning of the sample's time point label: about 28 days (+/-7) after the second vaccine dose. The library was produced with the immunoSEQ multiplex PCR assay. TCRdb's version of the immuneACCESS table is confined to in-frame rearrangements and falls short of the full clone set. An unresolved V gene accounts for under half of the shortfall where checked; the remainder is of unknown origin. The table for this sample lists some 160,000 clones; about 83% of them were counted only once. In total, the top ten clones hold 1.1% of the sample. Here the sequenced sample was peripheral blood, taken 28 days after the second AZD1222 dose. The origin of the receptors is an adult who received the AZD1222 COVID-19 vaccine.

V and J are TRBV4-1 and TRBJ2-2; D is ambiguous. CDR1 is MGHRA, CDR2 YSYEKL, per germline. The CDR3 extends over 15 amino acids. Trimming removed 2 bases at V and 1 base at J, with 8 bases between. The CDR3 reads CASSQLRLNTGELFF. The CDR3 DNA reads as TGCGCCAGCAGCCAACTGCGGCTGAACACCGGGGAGCTGTTTTTT.

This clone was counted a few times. The CDR3 region is CASSPGQKYNSPLHF. In DNA, the CDR3 is TGTGCCAGCAGCCCAGGACAGAAGTATAATTCACCCCTCCACTTT. V and J are TRBV7-9 and TRBJ1-6, with D possibly matching TRBD1 (6 bases). V lost 5 bases to trimming and J lost 4 bases, with 12 bases between them. CDR1 and CDR2 (germline): SEHNR, FQNEAQ (reference sequence). This CDR3 contains 15 residues.

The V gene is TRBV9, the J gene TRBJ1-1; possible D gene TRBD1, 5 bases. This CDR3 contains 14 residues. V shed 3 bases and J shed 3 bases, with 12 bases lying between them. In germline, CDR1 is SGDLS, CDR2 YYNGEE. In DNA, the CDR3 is TGTGCCAGCAGCGGAAACCTAGGGGACACTGAAGCTTTCTTT. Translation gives CASSGNLGDTEAFF.

The CDR3 DNA follows: TGTGCCAGCAGCAAAGTCGCCTCCTACGAGCAGTACTTC. This encodes CASSKVASYEQYF. This sequence joins TRBV21-1 and TRBJ2-7. TRBV21-1 is a pseudogene locus. CDR3 length: 13 amino acids.

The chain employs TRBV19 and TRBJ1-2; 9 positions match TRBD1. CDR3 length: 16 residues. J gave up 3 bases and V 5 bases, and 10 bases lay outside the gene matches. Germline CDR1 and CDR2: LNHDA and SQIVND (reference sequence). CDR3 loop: CASSRSTGGSDYGYTF. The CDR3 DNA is TGTGCCAGTAGTCGCTCGACAGGGGGATCAGACTATGGCTACACCTTC.

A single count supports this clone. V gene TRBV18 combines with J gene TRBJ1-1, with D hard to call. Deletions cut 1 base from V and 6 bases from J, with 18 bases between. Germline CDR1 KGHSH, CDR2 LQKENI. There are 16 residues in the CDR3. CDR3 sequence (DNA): TGTGCCAGCTCACCACTTTCCAGGCGCCCAATGGCTGAAGCTTTCTTT. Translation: CASSPLSRRPMAEAFF. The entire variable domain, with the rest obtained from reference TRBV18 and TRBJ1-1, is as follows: NAGVMQNPRHLVRRRGQEARLRCSPMKGHSHVYWYRQLPEEGLKFMVYLQKENIIDESGMPKERFSAEFPKEGPSILRIQQVVRGDSAAYFCASSPLSRRPMAEAFFGQGTRLTVV.

CDR3 protein: CASSVGTGRGGRDTQYF. DNA of the CDR3: TGTGCCAGTAGTGTCGGTACGGGTCGGGGGGGTCGAGATACGCAGTATTTT. V and J are TRBV19 and TRBJ2-3; TRBD2 matches at 8 bases. V was pared by 5 bases and J by 5 bases, with 15 bases of the junction left unmatched. The CDR3 has 17 amino acids. The germline V gene has CDR1 LNHDA and CDR2 SQIVND (reference sequence).

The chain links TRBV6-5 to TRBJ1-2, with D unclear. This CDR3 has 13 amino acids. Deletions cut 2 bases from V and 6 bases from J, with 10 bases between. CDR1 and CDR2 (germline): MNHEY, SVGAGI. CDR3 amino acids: CASSYEGLDGYTF. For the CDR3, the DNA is TGTGCCAGCAGTTACGAGGGTTTAGATGGCTACACCTTC.

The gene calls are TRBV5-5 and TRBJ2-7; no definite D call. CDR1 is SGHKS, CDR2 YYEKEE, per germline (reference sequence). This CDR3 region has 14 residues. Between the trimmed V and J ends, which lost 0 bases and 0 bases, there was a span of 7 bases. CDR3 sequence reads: CASSLELSSYEQYF. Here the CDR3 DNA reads TGTGCCAGCAGCTTGGAACTCTCCTCCTACGAGCAGTACTTC.

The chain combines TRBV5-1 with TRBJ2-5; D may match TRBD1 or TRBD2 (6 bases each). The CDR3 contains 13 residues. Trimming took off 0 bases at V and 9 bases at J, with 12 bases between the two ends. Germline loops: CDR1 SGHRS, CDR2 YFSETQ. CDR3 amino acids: CASSLEGGGSQYF. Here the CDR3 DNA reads TGCGCCAGCAGCTTGGAAGGAGGGGGGTCCCAGTACTTC.

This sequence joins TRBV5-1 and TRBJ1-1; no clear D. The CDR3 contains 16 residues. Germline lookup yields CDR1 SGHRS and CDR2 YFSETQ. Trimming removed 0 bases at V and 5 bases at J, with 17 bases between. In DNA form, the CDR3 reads TGCGCCAGCAGCTTGGGAACGAGGAAAGCTGGGACTGAAGCTTTCTTT. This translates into CASSLGTRKAGTEAFF.

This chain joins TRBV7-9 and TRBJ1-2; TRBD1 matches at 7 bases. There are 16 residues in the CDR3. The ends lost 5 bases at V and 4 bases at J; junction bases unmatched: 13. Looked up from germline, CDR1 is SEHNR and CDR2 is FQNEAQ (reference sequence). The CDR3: CASSAAQGLAGYGYTF. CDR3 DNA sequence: TGTGCCAGCAGCGCGGCACAGGGGCTGGCTGGCTATGGCTACACCTTC.

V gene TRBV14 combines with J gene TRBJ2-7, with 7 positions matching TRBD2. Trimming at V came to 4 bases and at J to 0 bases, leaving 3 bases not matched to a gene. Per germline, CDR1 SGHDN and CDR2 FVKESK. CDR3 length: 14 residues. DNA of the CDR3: TGTGCCAGCAGCCGGGGGGGTCTCTCCTACGAGCAGTACTTC. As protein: CASSRGGLSYEQYF.

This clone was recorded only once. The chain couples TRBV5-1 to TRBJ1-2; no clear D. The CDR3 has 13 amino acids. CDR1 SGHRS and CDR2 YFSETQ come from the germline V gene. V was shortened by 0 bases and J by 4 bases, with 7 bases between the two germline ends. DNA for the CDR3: TGCGCCAGCAGCTTGGAGCCCTTCTATGGCTACACCTTC. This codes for CASSLEPFYGYTF.

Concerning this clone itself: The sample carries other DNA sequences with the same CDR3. The DNA for the CDR3 is TGTGCCAGCAGCTTGGGCAATCAGCCCCAGCATTTT. Residues: CASSLGNQPQHF. This chain joins TRBV7-9 and TRBJ1-5; D not certain. The germline CDR1 and CDR2 sequences are SEHNR and FQNEAQ (reference sequence). This CDR3 has 12 amino acids. Trimming pared 3 bases from V and 2 bases from J, leaving 2 bases between.

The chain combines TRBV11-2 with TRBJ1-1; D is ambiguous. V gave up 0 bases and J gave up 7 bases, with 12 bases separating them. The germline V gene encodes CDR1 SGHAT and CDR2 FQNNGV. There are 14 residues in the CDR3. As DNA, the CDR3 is TGTGCCAGCAGCTTAGAAGGAGGGTGGGGTGAAGCTTTCTTT. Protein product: CASSLEGGWGEAFF.

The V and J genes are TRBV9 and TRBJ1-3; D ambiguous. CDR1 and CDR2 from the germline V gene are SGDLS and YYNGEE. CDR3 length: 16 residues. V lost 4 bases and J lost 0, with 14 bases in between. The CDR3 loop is CASSHPQSLSGNTIYF. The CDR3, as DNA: TGTGCCAGCAGCCATCCACAGAGTCTCTCTGGAAACACCATATATTTT.

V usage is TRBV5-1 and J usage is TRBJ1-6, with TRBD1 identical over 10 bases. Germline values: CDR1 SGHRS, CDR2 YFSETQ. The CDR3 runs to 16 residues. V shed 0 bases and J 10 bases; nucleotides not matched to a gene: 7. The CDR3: CASSLEPGQGTSPLHF. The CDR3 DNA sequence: TGCGCCAGCAGCTTGGAGCCGGGACAGGGGACCTCACCCCTCCACTTT.

The CDR3 bases are TGTGCCAGTAGTATAGATCAGGGATCCTACTATGGCTACACCTTC. Its protein product is CASSIDQGSYYGYTF. The chain employs TRBV19 and TRBJ1-2; D perhaps matches TRBD1 (5 bases). The CDR3 has 15 residues. The V and J ends lost 0 bases and 3 bases respectively, with 11 bases between them. Germline V gene lookup returns CDR1 LNHDA and CDR2 SQIVND (reference sequence).

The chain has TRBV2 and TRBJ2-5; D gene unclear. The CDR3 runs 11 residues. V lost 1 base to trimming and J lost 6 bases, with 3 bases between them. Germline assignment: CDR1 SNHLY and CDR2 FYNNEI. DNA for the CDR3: TGTGCCAGCAGTGAAGAAAAGACCCAGTACTTC. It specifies CASSEEKTQYF.

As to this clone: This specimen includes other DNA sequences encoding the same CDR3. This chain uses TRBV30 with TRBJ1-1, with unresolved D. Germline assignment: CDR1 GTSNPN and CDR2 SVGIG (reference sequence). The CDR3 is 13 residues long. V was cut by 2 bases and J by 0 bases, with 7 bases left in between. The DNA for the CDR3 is TGTGCCTGGAGTAAGGGCATGAACACTGAAGCTTTCTTT. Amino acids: CAWSKGMNTEAFF.

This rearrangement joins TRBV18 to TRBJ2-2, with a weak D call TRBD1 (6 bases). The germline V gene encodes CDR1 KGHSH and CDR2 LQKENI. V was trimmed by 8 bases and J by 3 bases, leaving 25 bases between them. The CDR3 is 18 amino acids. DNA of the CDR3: TGTGCCAGCGGGGCGACAGGAATTCGGTTTAAGGACACCGGGGAGCTGTTTTTT. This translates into CASGATGIRFKDTGELFF.

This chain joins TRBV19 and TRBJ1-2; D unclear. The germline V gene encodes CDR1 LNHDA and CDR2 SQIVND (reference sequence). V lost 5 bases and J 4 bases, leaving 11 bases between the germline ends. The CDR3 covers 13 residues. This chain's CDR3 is CASSAGLLYGYTF. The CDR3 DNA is TGTGCCAGTAGTGCAGGTTTACTCTATGGCTACACCTTC.

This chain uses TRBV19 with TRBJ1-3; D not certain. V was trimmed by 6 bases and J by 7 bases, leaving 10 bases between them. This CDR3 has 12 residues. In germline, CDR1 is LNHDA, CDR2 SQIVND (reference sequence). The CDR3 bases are TGTGCCAGTAGCTCGGCGCGTAACACCATATATTTT. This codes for CASSSARNTIYF.

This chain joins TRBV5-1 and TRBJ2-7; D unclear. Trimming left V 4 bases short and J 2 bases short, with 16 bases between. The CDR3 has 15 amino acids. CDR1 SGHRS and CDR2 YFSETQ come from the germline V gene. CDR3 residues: CASSPWSQPPYEQYF. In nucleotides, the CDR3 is TGCGCCAGCAGCCCCTGGTCCCAACCCCCCTACGAGCAGTACTTC. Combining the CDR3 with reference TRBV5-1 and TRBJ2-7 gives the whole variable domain KAGVTQTPRYLIKTRGQQVTLSCSPISGHRSVSWYQQTPGQGLQFLFEYFSETQRNKGNFPGRFSGRQFSNSRSEMNVSTLELGDSALYLCASSPWSQPPYEQYFGPGTRLTVT.

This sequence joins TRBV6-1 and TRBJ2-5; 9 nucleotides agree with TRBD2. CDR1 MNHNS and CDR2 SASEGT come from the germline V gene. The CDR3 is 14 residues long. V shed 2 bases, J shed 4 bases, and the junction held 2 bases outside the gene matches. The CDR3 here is CASSEQRGVETQYF. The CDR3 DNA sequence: TGTGCCAGCAGTGAACAGCGGGGGGTAGAGACCCAGTACTTC.

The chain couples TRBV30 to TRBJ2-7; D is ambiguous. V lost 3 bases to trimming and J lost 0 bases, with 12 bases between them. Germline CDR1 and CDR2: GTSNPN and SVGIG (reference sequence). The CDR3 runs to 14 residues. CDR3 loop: CAWRAPWGSYEQYF. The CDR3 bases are TGTGCCTGGAGAGCACCCTGGGGCTCCTACGAGCAGTACTTC.

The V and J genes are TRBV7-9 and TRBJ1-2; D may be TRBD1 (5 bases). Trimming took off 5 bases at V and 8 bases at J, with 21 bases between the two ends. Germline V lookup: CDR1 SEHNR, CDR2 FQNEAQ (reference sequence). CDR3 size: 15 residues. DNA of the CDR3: TGTGCCAGCAGCCAAGTGGGCAGGGACCTTGGAGGCTACACCTTC. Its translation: CASSQVGRDLGGYTF.